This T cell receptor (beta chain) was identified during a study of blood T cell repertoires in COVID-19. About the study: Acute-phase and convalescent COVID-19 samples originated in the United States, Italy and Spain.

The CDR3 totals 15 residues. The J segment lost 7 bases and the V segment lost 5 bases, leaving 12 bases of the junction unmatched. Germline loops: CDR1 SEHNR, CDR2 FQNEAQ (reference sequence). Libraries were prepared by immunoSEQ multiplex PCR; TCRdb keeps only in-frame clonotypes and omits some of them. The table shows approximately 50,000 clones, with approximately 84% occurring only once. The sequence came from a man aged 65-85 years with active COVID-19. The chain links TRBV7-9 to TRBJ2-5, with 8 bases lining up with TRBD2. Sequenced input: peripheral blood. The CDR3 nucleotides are TGTGCCAGCAGCGGTTTGCGGGGGGACCCGGGGACCCAGTACTTC. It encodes CASSGLRGDPGTQYF.